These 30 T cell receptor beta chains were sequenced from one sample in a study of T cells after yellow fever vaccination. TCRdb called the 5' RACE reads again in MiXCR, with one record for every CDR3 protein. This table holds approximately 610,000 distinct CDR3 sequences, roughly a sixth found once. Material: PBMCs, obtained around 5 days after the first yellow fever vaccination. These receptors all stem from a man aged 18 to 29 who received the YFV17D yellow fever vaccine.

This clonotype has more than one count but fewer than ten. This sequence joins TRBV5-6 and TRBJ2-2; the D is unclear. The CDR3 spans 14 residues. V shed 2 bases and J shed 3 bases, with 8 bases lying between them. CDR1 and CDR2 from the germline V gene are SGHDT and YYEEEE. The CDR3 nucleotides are TGTGCCAGCAGCTTCCTCAGATACACCGGGGAGCTGTTTTTT. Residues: CASSFLRYTGELFF.

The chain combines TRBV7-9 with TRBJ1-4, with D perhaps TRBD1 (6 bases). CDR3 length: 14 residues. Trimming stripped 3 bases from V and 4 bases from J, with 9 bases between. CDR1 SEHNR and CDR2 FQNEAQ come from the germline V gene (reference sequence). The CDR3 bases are TGTGCCAGCAGCTTGGACAGAAATAATGAAAAACTGTTTTTT. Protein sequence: CASSLDRNNEKLFF. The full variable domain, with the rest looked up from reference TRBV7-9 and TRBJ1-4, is DTGVSQNPRHKITKRGQNVTFRCDPISEHNRLYWYRQTLGQGPEFLTYFQNEAQLEKSRLLSDRFSAERPKGSFSTLEIQRTEQGDSAMYLCASSLDRNNEKLFFGSGTQLSVL.

Here the CDR3 reads CASSNRGGTEAFF. The CDR3 DNA is TGTGCCAGCAGCAATAGGGGGGGCACTGAAGCTTTCTTT. The chain is built from TRBV6-2 or TRBV6-3 and TRBJ1-1; D is perhaps TRBD1 (6 bases). The germline V and J ends were trimmed by 6 bases and 4 bases, with 12 bases remaining between them. CDR3 length equals 13 residues. Germline lookup yields CDR1 MNHEY and CDR2 SVGEGT.

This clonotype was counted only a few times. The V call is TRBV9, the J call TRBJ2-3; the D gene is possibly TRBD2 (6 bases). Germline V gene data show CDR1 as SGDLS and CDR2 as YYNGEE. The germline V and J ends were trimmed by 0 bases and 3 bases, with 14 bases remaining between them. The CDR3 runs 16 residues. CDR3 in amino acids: CASSVVGGRGTDTQYF. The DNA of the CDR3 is TGTGCCAGCAGCGTAGTCGGAGGGCGGGGAACAGATACGCAGTATTTT.

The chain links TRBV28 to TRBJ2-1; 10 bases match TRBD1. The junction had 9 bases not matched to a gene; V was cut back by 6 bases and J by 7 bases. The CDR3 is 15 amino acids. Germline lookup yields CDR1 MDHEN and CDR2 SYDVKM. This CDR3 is CASRSDRDRGNEQFF. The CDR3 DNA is TGTGCCAGCAGATCAGACAGGGACAGGGGAAATGAGCAGTTCTTC. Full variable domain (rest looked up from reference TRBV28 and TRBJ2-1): DVKVTQSSRYLVKRTGEKVFLECVQDMDHENMFWYRQDPGLGLRLIYFSYDVKMKEKGDIPEGYSVSREKKERFSLILESASTNQTSMYLCASRSDRDRGNEQFFGPGTRLTVL.

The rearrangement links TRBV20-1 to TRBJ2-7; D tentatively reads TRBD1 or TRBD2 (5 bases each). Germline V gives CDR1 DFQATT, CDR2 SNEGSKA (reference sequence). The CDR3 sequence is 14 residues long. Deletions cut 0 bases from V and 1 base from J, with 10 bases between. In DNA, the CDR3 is TGCAGTGCTAGAGATATGGGGGAGTCCTACGAGCAGTACTTC. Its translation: CSARDMGESYEQYF.

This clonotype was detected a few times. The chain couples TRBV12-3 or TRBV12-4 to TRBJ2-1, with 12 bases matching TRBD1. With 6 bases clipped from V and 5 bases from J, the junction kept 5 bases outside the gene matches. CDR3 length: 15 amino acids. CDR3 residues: CASRGQGALNNEQFF. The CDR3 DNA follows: TGTGCCAGCAGGGGACAGGGGGCATTAAACAATGAGCAGTTCTTC.

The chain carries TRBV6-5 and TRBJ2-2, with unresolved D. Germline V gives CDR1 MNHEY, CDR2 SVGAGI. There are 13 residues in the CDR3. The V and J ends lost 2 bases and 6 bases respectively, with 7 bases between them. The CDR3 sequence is CASSYKRSGELFF. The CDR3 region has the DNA TGTGCCAGCAGTTACAAGCGTTCCGGGGAGCTGTTTTTT.

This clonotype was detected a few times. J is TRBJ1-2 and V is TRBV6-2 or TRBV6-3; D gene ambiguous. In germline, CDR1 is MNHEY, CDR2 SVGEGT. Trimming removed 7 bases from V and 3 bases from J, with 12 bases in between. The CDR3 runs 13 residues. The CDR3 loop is CASNGPRHYGYTF. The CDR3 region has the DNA TGTGCCAGCAACGGACCGCGCCACTATGGCTACACCTTC.

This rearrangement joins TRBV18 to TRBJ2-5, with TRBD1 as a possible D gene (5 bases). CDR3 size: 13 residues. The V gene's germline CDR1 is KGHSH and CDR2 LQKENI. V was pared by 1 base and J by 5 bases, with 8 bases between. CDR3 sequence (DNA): TGTGCCAGCTCACCACGCAGGGCGGAGACCCAGTACTTC. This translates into CASSPRRAETQYF.

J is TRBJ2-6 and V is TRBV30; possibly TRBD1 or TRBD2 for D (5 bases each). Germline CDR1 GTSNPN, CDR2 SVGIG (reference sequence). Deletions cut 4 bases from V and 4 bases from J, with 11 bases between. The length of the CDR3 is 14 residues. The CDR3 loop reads CAWTWDAGANVLTF. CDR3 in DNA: TGTGCCTGGACATGGGACGCCGGGGCCAACGTCCTGACTTTC.

CDR3 sequence: CASSLDPLGEQYF. The CDR3 DNA reads TGTGCCAGCAGCTTAGATCCTCTGGGAGAGCAGTACTTC. V gene TRBV11-3 combines with J gene TRBJ2-7; D uncertain. The CDR3 runs to 13 residues. CDR1 SGHNT and CDR2 YENEEA come from the germline V gene. Trimming cost V 0 bases and J 7 bases, with 10 bases left between them.

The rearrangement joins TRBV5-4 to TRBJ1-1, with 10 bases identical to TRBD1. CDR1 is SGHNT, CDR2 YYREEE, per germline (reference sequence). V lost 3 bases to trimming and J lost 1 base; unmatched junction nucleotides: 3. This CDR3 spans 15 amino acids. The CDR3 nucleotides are TGTGCCAGCAGCTCATGGACAGGGGGGAACACTGAAGCTTTCTTT. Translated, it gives CASSSWTGGNTEAFF.

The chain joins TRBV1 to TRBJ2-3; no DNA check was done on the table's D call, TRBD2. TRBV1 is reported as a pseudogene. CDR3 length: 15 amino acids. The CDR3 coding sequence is TGCACCAGCAGCCAAACTAGCGGGGTCACAGATACGCAGTATTTT. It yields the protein CTSSQTSGVTDTQYF.

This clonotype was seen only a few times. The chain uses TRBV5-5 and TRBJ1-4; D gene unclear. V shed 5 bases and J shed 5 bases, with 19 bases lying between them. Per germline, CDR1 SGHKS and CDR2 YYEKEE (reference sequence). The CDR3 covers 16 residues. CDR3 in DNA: TGTGCCAGCAGAATCAATCCGCCCCCGGCGAATGAAAAACTGTTTTTT. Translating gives CASRINPPPANEKLFF.

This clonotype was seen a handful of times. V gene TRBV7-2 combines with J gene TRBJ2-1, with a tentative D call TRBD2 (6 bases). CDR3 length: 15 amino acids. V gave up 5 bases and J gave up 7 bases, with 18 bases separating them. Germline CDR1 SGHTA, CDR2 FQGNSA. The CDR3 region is CASSRDWGEWNEQFF. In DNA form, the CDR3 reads TGTGCCAGCAGCCGGGACTGGGGGGAGTGGAATGAGCAGTTCTTC.

This CDR3 is CASSKDRATEAFF. Written as DNA, the CDR3 is TGTGCCAGCAGCAAAGACAGGGCCACTGAAGCTTTCTTT. This chain joins TRBV6-2 or TRBV6-3 and TRBJ1-1; TRBD1 matches 7 bases. V gave up 6 bases and J gave up 4 bases; unmatched junction bases: 5. The CDR3 contains 13 residues. Per germline, CDR1 MNHEY and CDR2 SVGEGT.

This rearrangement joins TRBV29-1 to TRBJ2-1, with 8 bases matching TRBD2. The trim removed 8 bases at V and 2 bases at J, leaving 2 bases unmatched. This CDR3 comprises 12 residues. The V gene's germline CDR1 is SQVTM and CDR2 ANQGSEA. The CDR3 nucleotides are TGCAGCACTAGCGGAGCCTACAATGAGCAGTTCTTC. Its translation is CSTSGAYNEQFF.

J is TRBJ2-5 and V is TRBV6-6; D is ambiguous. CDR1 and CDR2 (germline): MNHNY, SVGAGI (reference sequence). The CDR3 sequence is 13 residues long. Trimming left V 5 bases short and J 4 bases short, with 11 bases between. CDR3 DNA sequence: TGTGCCAGCAGTCTACACGCAGGAGAGACCCAGTACTTC. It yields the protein CASSLHAGETQYF.

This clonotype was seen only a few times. The CDR3, as DNA: TGCAGCTCCACCGGGACAGGGGGCGCAAACGCTGAAGCTTTCTTT. It translates to CSSTGTGGANAEAFF. The gene calls are TRBV29-1 and TRBJ1-1, with TRBD1 matching over 12 bases. V dropped 8 bases and J dropped 6; count of bases not matched to a gene: 13. Germline loops: CDR1 SQVTM, CDR2 ANQGSEA. The CDR3 sequence is 15 residues long.

In nucleotides, the CDR3 is TGTGCCAGCAGTCGGACTAGTGTCCAAGAGACCCAGTACTTC. It codes for CASSRTSVQETQYF. The chain recombines TRBV2 with TRBJ2-5; TRBD2 aligns across 7 bases. V lost 5 bases and J lost 1; bases outside the gene matches: 4. This CDR3 spans 14 amino acids. Germline-derived CDR1 and CDR2 are SNHLY and FYNNEI. Together with reference TRBV2 and TRBJ2-5, the CDR3 gives the full variable domain: EPEVTQTPSHQVTQMGQEVILRCVPISNHLYFYWYRQILGQKVEFLVSFYNNEISEKSEIFDDQFSVERPDGSNFTLKIRSTKLEDSAMYFCASSRTSVQETQYFGPGTRLLVL.

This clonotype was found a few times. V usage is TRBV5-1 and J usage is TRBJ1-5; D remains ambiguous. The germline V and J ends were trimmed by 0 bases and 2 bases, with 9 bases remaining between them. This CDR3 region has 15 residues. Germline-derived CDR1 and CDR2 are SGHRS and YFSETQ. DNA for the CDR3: TGCGCCAGCAGCTTGGATGGGTTGGGCAATCAGCCCCAGCATTTT. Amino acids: CASSLDGLGNQPQHF.

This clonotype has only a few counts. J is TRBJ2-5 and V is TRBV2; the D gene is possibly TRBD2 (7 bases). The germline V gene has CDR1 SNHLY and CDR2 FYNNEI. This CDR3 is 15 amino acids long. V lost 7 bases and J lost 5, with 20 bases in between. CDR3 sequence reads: CASTEGGAQRETQYF. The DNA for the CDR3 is TGTGCCAGCACTGAGGGGGGGGCCCAGAGGGAGACCCAGTACTTC.

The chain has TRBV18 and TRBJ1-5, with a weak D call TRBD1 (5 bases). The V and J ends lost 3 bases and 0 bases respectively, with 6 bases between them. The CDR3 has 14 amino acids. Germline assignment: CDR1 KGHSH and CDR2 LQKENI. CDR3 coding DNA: TGTGCCAGCTCACCGACAGATAGCAATCAGCCCCAGCATTTT. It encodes CASSPTDSNQPQHF.

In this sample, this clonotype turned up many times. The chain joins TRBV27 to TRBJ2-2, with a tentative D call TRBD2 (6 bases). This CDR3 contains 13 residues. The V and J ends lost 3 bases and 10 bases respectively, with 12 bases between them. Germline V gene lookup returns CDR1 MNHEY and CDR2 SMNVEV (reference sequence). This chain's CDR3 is CASSFRSGEELFF. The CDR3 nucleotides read TGTGCCAGCAGTTTCCGTAGCGGTGAGGAGCTGTTTTTT.

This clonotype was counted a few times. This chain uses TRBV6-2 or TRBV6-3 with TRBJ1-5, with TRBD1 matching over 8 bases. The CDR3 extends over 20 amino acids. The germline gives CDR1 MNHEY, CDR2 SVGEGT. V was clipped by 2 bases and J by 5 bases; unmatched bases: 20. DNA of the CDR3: TGTGCCAGCAGTTACCGCCCCCAGGACAGGGAATGGTGGAGATATCAGCCCCAGCATTTT. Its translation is CASSYRPQDREWWRYQPQHF.

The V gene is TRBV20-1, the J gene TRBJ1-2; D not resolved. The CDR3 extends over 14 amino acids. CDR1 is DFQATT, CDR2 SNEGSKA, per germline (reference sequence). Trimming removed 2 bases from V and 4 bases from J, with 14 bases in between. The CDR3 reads CSARKKDGIYGYTF. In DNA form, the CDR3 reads TGCAGTGCTAGAAAAAAGGACGGTATCTATGGCTACACCTTC.

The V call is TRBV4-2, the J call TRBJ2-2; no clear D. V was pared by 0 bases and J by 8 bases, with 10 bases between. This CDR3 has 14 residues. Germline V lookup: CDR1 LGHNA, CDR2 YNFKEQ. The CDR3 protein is CASSQDNLAGELFF. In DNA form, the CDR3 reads TGTGCCAGCAGCCAAGATAATTTAGCAGGGGAGCTGTTTTTT.

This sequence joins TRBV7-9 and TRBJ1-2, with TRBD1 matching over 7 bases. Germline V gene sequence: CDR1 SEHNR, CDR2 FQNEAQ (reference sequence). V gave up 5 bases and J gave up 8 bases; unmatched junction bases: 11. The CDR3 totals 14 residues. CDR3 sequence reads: CASSRGQDYYGYTF. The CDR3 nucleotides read TGTGCCAGCAGCCGAGGACAGGACTATTACGGCTACACCTTC.

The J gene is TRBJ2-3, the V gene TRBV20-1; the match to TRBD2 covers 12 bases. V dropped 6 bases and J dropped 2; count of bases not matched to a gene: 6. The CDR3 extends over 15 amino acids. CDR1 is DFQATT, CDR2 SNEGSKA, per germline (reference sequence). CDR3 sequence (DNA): TGCAGTGCGCCCCTAGCGGGGGGGTTCACAGATACGCAGTATTTT. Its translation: CSAPLAGGFTDTQYF.